The clone carrying this TCR beta chain showed up just once. Treatment in this sample: some 20 received Ad26.COV2.S at low or high dose, single or two shots; a few received placebo; per-sample allocation not given. Collection of the samples took place on day 63 after the first injection of vaccine or placebo. The repertoire was sequenced with immunoSEQ multiplex PCR; TCRdb's copy has only in-frame clones and lacks some. This sample has about 440,000 clones, with roughly 87% found just once. The data were obtained in a study of Ad26.COV2.S vaccination and SARS-CoV-2 variants. CDR1 and CDR2 (germline): SGHTA, FQGNSA. V was pared by 8 bases and J by 11 bases, with 21 bases between. CDR3 length equals 13 residues.

This sequence was found in a person aged 18-65 years who received the Ad26.COV2.S COVID-19 vaccine or a placebo. Sequences were derived from peripheral blood, sampled in a trial of Ad26.COV2.S vaccine versus placebo. The chain recombines TRBV7-2 with TRBJ1-1, with D unresolved. The CDR3 bases are TGTGCCAGCTCCCGAGATGACGGACCGGGGGCTTTCTTT. Its protein product is CASSRDDGPGAFF.